This T cell receptor (beta chain) was sequenced during a study of early T cells in non-severe SARS-CoV-2 infection. On the study more broadly: Chains were not paired, and sequencing was done on bulk RNA from unsorted whole blood. Study findings and constraints: Missing private and CD4 specificities, VDJdb matching favored anti-spike CD8 responses.

The V gene lost 7 bases and the J gene lost 2 bases, with 12 bases spanning the gap. The CDR3 spans 14 residues. In germline, CDR1 is KGHDR, CDR2 SFDVKD. Unique molecular identifiers (one per individual cDNA molecule) were attached. TCRdb re-analysed the 5' RACE reads in MiXCR, keeping a single row per CDR3 protein. The sample holds 70,000 or so distinct CDR3 sequences, about 9.4% seen once. With respect to this clonotype: Antigen: not known.

This receptor was taken from an adult who was a healthcare worker with PCR-confirmed SARS-CoV-2 infection or an uninfected control (not recorded which). The chain couples TRBV24-1 to TRBJ2-3; D is possibly TRBD1 or TRBD2 (5 bases each). The material sequenced was whole blood, taken at baseline. This chain's CDR3 is CATRGPFNTDTQYF. In DNA form, the CDR3 reads TGTGCCACCAGGGGACCGTTCAACACAGATACGCAGTATTTT.